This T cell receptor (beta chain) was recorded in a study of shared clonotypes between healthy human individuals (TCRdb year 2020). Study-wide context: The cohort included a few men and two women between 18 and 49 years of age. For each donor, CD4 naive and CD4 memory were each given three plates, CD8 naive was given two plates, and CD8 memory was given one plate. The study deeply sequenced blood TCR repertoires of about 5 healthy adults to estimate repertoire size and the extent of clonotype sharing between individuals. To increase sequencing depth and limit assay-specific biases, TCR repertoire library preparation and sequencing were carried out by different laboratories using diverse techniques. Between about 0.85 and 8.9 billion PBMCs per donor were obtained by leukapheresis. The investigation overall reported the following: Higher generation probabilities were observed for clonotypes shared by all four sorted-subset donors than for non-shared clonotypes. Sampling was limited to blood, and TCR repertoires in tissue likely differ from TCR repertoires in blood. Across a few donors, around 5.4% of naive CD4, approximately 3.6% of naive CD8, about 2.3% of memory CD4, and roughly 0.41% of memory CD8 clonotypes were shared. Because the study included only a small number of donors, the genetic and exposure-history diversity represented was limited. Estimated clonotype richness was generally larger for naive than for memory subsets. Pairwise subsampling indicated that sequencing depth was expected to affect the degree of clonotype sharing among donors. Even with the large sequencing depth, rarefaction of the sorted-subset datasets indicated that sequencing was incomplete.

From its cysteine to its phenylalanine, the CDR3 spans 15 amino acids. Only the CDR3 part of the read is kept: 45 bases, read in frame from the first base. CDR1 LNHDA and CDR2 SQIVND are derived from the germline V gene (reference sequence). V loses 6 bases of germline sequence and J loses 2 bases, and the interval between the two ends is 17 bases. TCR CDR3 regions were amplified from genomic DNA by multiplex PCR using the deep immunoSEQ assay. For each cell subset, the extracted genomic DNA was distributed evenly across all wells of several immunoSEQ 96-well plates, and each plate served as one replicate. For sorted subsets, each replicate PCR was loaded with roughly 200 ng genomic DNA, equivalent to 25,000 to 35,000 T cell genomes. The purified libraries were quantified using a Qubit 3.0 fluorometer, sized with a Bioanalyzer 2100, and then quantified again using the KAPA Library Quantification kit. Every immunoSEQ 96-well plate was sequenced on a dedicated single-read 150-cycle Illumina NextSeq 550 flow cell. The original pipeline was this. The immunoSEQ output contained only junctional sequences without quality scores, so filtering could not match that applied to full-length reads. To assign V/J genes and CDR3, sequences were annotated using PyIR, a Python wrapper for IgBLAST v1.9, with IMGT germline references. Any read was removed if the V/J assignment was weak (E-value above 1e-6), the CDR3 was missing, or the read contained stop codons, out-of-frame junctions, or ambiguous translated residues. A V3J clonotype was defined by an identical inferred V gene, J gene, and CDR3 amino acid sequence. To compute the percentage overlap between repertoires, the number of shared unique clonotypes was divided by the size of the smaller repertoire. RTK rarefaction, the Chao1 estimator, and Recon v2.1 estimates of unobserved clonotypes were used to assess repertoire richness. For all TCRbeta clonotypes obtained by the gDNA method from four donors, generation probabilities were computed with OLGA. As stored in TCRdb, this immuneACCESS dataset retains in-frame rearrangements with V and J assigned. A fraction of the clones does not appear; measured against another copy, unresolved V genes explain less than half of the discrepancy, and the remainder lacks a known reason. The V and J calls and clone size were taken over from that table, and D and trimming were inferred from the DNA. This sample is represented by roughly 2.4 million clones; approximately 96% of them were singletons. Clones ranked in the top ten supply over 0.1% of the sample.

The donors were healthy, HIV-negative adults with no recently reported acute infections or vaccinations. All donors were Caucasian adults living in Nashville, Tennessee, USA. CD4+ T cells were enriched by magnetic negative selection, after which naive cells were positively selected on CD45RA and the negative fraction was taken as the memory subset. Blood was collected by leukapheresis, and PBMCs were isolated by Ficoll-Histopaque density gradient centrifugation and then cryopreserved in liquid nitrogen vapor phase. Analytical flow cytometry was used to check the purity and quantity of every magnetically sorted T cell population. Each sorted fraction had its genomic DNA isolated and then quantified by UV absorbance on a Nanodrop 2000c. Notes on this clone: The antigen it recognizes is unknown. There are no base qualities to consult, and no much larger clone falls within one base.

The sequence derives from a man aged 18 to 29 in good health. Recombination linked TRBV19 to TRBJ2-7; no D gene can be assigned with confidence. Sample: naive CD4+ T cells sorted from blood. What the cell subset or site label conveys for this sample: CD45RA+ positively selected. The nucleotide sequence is TGTGCCAGTAGACCCCAGGCCATGGTGACCTACGAGCAGTACTTC. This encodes CASRPQAMVTYEQYF.